Following are 14 T cell receptor beta chains from one sample sequenced in a study of type 1 and type 2 diabetes patients. PCR was run on genomic DNA. A primer set of 30 forward and 13 reverse primers amplified the CDR3. TCRdb independently ran MiXCR on the multiplex PCR reads; one entry per CDR3 protein. This sample carries 250,000 or so distinct CDR3 sequences, around 47% of them seen once, and the ten largest clones take roughly 13%. Sequencing was performed on peripheral blood mononuclear cells (PBMCs). Receptors were obtained from a man aged 18 to 35 with type 2 diabetes.

V gene TRBV4-1 combines with J gene TRBJ2-7; D unresolved. V was trimmed by 0 bases and J by 3 bases, leaving 12 bases between them. CDR3 length: 15 amino acids. Germline assignment: CDR1 MGHRA and CDR2 YSYEKL. Here the CDR3 DNA reads TGCGCCAGCAGCCAAGATTTAATTTCCCTCTACGAGCAGTACTTC. Translation gives CASSQDLISLYEQYF.

This clonotype occurred a few times. This rearrangement joins TRBV15 to TRBJ2-6; D is unclear. In germline, CDR1 is LNHNV, CDR2 YYDKDF (reference sequence). The CDR3 contains 16 residues. The V and J ends lost 0 bases and 2 bases respectively, with 8 bases between them. The CDR3 DNA is TGTGCCACCAGCAGAGATTATTCGACTGGGGCCAACGTCCTGACTTTC. Its protein is CATSRDYSTGANVLTF.

The chain combines TRBV7-2 with TRBJ1-3; D remains unclear. Deletions cut 0 bases from V and 0 bases from J, with 3 bases between. The CDR3 is 14 amino acids. Looked up from germline, CDR1 is SGHTA and CDR2 is FQGNSA. The CDR3 is CASSLAHSGNTIYF. The DNA of the CDR3 is TGTGCCAGCAGCTTAGCGCACTCTGGAAACACCATATATTTT.

Only a few counts were recorded for this clonotype. The chain recombines TRBV2 with TRBJ2-1; 11 bases are shared with TRBD2. The junction had 7 bases not matched to a gene; V was cut back by 5 bases and J by 4 bases. This CDR3 spans 16 amino acids. CDR1 is SNHLY, CDR2 FYNNEI, per germline. The CDR3 DNA sequence: TGTGCCAGCAGTTGGGGGACTAGCGGAATATACAATGAGCAGTTCTTC. Amino acids: CASSWGTSGIYNEQFF.

This clonotype showed up just a few times. The chain is built from TRBV29-1 and TRBJ2-5; possible D gene TRBD1, 6 bases. Germline V CDR1 and CDR2: SQVTM, ANQGSEA. The CDR3 totals 12 residues. The V and J ends lost 4 bases and 5 bases respectively, with 11 bases between them. The CDR3: CSVVRGWETQYF. CDR3 sequence (DNA): TGCAGCGTTGTTAGGGGGTGGGAGACCCAGTACTTC.

This clonotype turned up a few times. This chain joins TRBV25-1 and TRBJ2-1; weak D call: TRBD1 (5 bases). Germline V gene lookup returns CDR1 MGHDK and CDR2 SYGVNS. CDR3 length: 14 residues. The V gene lost 7 bases and the J gene lost 0 bases, with 10 bases spanning the gap. The CDR3 DNA sequence: TGTGCCAGCATCCAAGACAGCTCCTACAATGAGCAGTTCTTC. Residues: CASIQDSSYNEQFF. Variable domain in full (rest from reference TRBV25-1 and TRBJ2-1): EADIYQTPRYLVIGTGKKITLECSQTMGHDKMYWYQQDPGMELHLIHYSYGVNSTEKGDLSSESTVSRIRTEHFPLTLESARPSHTSQYLCASIQDSSYNEQFFGPGTRLTVL.

The chain's CDR3 is CASTVSHYEQYF. CDR3 bases: TGTGCCAGCACGGTTTCCCACTACGAGCAGTACTTC. The gene calls are TRBV11-2 and TRBJ2-7; no firm D call. Germline loops: CDR1 SGHAT, CDR2 FQNNGV. The CDR3 spans 12 residues. V lost 7 bases to trimming and J lost 3 bases, with 10 bases between them.

The chain employs TRBV7-2 and TRBJ2-3; TRBD2 agrees at 11 bases. Germline V gene lookup returns CDR1 SGHTA and CDR2 FQGNSA. V lost 5 bases, J lost 4 bases, and 5 bases stayed unmatched. The CDR3 loop spans 15 amino acids. The CDR3 here is CASSISGGAADTQYF. The CDR3 DNA is TGTGCCAGCAGCATTAGCGGGGGGGCCGCAGATACGCAGTATTTT.

This clonotype was recorded once. The J gene is TRBJ2-7, the V gene TRBV6-6, with D perhaps matching TRBD1 (5 bases). This CDR3 comprises 14 residues. Germline V gene sequence: CDR1 MNHNY, CDR2 SVGAGI (reference sequence). V gave up 5 bases and J gave up 3 bases, with 14 bases separating them. The CDR3 spells CASSRQGGVYEQYF. CDR3 nucleotides: TGTGCCAGCAGTCGGCAGGGTGGTGTCTACGAGCAGTACTTC.

This clonotype showed up many times. The chain employs TRBV7-8 and TRBJ2-5; D ambiguous. CDR3 length equals 14 residues. V shed 1 base and J shed 7 bases, with 13 bases lying between them. CDR1 and CDR2 from the germline V gene are SGHVS and FQNEAQ. Here the CDR3 DNA reads TGTGCCAGCAGCTTAGTTCCTGCCTCAGGGACCCAGTACTTC. Translation gives CASSLVPASGTQYF. The complete variable domain, with remaining parts taken from reference TRBV7-8 and TRBJ2-5, reads GAGVSQSPRYKVAKRGQDVALRCDPISGHVSLFWYQQALGQGPEFLTYFQNEAQLDKSGLPSDRFFAERPEGSVSTLKIQRTQQEDSAVYLCASSLVPASGTQYFGPGTRLLVL.

This rearrangement joins TRBV19 to TRBJ2-1, with 8 bases matching TRBD2. Losses at the gene ends were 1 base for V and 2 bases for J; bases not matched to a gene: 1. CDR1 is LNHDA and CDR2 is SQIVND in the germline V gene (reference sequence). The CDR3 is made up of 15 amino acids. The CDR3 reads CASSIAGGAYNEQFF. The CDR3 DNA follows: TGTGCCAGTAGTATAGCGGGGGGGGCCTACAATGAGCAGTTCTTC.

The rearrangement links TRBV15 to TRBJ1-5; D is possibly TRBD1 (6 bases). Germline lookup yields CDR1 LNHNV and CDR2 YYDKDF (reference sequence). The CDR3 loop spans 14 amino acids. The V end lost 6 bases, the J end lost 4 bases, and 13 bases lay between the germline ends. This CDR3 reads CATSFGTPNQPQHF. CDR3 nucleotide sequence: TGTGCCACCAGTTTCGGGACACCTAATCAGCCCCAGCATTTT.

The rearrangement uses TRBV10-3 and TRBJ1-2; D remains ambiguous. The CDR3 sequence is 15 residues long. CDR1 is ENHRY, CDR2 SYGVKD, per germline. Trimming took off 0 bases at V and 4 bases at J, with 12 bases between the two ends. CDR3 in amino acids: CAISESILGFYGYTF. The CDR3, as DNA: TGTGCCATCAGTGAGTCGATTTTGGGGTTCTATGGCTACACCTTC.

This clonotype was observed a handful of times. The chain is built from TRBV7-2 and TRBJ2-1, with D perhaps TRBD1 or TRBD2 (6 bases each). This CDR3 contains 16 residues. Germline CDR1 reads SGHTA; CDR2 reads FQGNSA. V dropped 6 bases and J dropped 5 bases, with 20 bases sitting between them. The CDR3 region has the DNA TGTGCCAGCAGGCAAGGGGGGCCAGCGCCTAACAATGAGCAGTTCTTC. Protein: CASRQGGPAPNNEQFF.